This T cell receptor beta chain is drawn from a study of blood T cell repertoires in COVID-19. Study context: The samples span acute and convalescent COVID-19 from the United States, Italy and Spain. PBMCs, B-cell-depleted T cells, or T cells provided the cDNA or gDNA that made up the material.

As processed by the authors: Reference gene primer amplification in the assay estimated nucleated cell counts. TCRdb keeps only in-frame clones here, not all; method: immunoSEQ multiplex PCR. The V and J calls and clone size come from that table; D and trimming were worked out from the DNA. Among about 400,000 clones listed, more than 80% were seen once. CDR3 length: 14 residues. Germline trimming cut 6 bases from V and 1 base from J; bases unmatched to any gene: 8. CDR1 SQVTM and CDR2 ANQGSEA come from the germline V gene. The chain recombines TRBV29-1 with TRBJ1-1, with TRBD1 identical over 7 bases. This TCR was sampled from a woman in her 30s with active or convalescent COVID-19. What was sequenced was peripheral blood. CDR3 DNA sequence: TGCAGCGTGGGGGACCGGGACAGGAACACTGAAGCTTTCTTT. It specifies CSVGDRDRNTEAFF.